Below, one T cell receptor (beta chain) is given with its context. Its cognate antigen is unknown. The V gene end was trimmed by 2 bases and the J gene end by 2 bases; junction bases not matched to a gene: 6. The CDR3 covers 15 residues. Germline lookup yields CDR1 KGHSH and CDR2 LQKENI. Collection of blood occurred at baseline, at cycle 4 day 1, and at cycle 7 day 1. Some clones are missing from TCRdb's copy, which holds only in-frame ones; the method was immunoSEQ multiplex PCR. The sample contains about 55,000 clones, roughly 80% of which appear only once. The data stem from a study of OX40 agonist ivuxolimab in advanced cancers. General study findings and limits: Low levels of normalized T-cell clonal expansion also appeared in some nonresponders.

The genes are TRBV18 and TRBJ2-7; 7 bases agree with TRBD2. This TCR came from an adult with an advanced solid tumor such as melanoma, head and neck, liver or kidney cancer. The sample here was CD4+ or CD8+ T cells sorted from blood, taken in a trial of the OX40 agonist ivuxolimab. The CDR3 region is CASSPIGGGTYEQYF. In DNA form, the CDR3 reads TGTGCCAGCTCACCAATAGGCGGGGGAACCTACGAGCAGTACTTC.